Below are 31 T cell receptor beta chains sequenced from a single sample in a study of blood T cell repertoires in COVID-19. Assay used: immunoSEQ multiplex PCR; TCRdb lists only in-frame clones, some missing. The table shows around 190,000 clones, with 85% occurring only once. The sequencing sample was made of peripheral blood. These receptors all come from an older woman with acute or convalescent COVID-19.

This chain joins TRBV6-5 and TRBJ1-2, with 10 bases fitting TRBD1. The CDR3 is made up of 13 amino acids. The J segment lost 8 bases and the V segment lost 4 bases, leaving 4 bases of the junction unmatched. Germline values: CDR1 MNHEY, CDR2 SVGAGI. The CDR3 DNA reads as TGTGCCAGCAGTTGGGACAGGGGAGGGGGCTACACCTTC. Protein product: CASSWDRGGGYTF.

The chain is built from TRBV7-8 and TRBJ1-6; D possibly corresponds to TRBD1 (5 bases). The germline V gene encodes CDR1 SGHVS and CDR2 FQNEAQ. V lost 7 bases, J lost 8 bases, and 21 bases lay in between. The CDR3 is 16 residues long. CDR3 bases: TGTGCCAGCAACCCTCGGGGGGTCACAAAGGATTCACCCCTCCACTTT. Protein product: CASNPRGVTKDSPLHF.

Concerning this clone itself: A much more abundant neighbour one base away suggests this may be a read error. The V gene is TRBV12-5, the J gene TRBJ1-1; 7 positions match TRBD1. Germline loops: CDR1 LGHNT, CDR2 FRNRAP. CDR3 length: 14 amino acids. CDR3 in DNA: TGTGCTAGTGGTCCCGGGACAGTGAACATTGAAGCTTTCTTT. Encoded protein: CASGPGTVNIEAFF.

This chain connects TRBV29-1 to TRBJ1-1; D is uncertain. This CDR3 region has 11 residues. Germline values: CDR1 SQVTM, CDR2 ANQGSEA. V gave up 7 bases and J gave up 5 bases, with 11 bases separating them. The CDR3 nucleotides read TGCAGCGGTGGAGGCTGGACTGAAGCTTTCTTT. Translated, it gives CSGGGWTEAFF.

The chain carries TRBV14 and TRBJ2-1; 7 bases align to TRBD2. Germline assignment: CDR1 SGHDN and CDR2 FVKESK. V was pared by 4 bases and J by 5 bases, with 5 bases of the junction left unmatched. The CDR3 runs 14 residues. CDR3 region: CASSLWRENNEQFF. The CDR3 DNA is TGTGCCAGCAGCCTCTGGCGGGAGAACAATGAGCAGTTCTTC.

This clone was seen just once. The J gene is TRBJ2-2, the V gene TRBV28; weak D call: TRBD2 (6 bases). The CDR3 contains 16 residues. Between the trimmed V and J ends, which lost 3 bases and 4 bases, there was a span of 15 bases. Looked up from germline, CDR1 is MDHEN and CDR2 is SYDVKM. CDR3 DNA: TGTGCCAGCAGTTTCGAGGCGGGATATCGCACCGGGGAGCTGTTTTTT. Protein product: CASSFEAGYRTGELFF.

This chain joins TRBV12-3 or TRBV12-4 and TRBJ1-2; D gene ambiguous. V was pared by 5 bases and J by 6 bases, with 10 bases between. CDR3 length: 12 amino acids. CDR3 sequence reads: CASSILRDGYTF. CDR3 nucleotides: TGTGCCAGCAGTATATTGAGGGATGGCTACACCTTC.

In nucleotides, the CDR3 is TGTGCCAGCAGCAACTCTCAGGGGGGCCCCGGCACAGATACGCAGTATTTT. Its protein is CASSNSQGGPGTDTQYF. This chain joins TRBV7-6 and TRBJ2-3; the D gene is possibly TRBD1 (7 bases). Germline values: CDR1 SGHVS, CDR2 FNYEAQ. This CDR3 region has 17 residues. The V gene lost 5 bases and the J gene lost 1 base, with 19 bases spanning the gap.

V gene TRBV30 combines with J gene TRBJ2-1; D possibly corresponds to TRBD1 (5 bases). V was pared by 0 bases and J by 5 bases, with 14 bases between. The CDR3 length is 15 residues. Germline CDR1 is GTSNPN and CDR2 is SVGIG (reference sequence). CDR3 loop: CAWSVGHSQHNEQFF. For the CDR3, the DNA is TGTGCCTGGAGTGTGGGGCACTCGCAGCACAATGAGCAGTTCTTC.

The table lists this clone with a count of one. The CDR3 sequence: CASSIGLAGGGEQYF. CDR3 nucleotides: TGTGCCAGTAGTATCGGACTAGCGGGGGGAGGCGAGCAGTACTTC. The chain has TRBV19 and TRBJ2-7, with 14 bases lining up with TRBD2. The J segment lost 6 bases and the V segment lost 3 bases, leaving 4 bases of the junction unmatched. Germline V gives CDR1 LNHDA, CDR2 SQIVND (reference sequence). This CDR3 is built from 15 residues.

The V call is TRBV6-5, the J call TRBJ2-3; a weak D match, TRBD2 (5 bases). Trimming pared 1 base from V and 0 bases from J, leaving 5 bases between. CDR1 MNHEY and CDR2 SVGAGI come from the germline V gene. The CDR3 sequence is 14 residues long. CDR3 region: CASSYWTSTDTQYF. The CDR3 nucleotides read TGTGCCAGCAGTTACTGGACTAGCACAGATACGCAGTATTTT.

This chain connects TRBV20-1 to TRBJ1-1; 8 bases align to TRBD1. Losses at the gene ends were 6 bases for V and 11 bases for J; bases not matched to a gene: 5. Germline values: CDR1 DFQATT, CDR2 SNEGSKA (reference sequence). CDR3 length: 10 residues. This CDR3 is CSAVDREAFF. CDR3 DNA: TGCAGTGCGGTGGACAGGGAGGCTTTCTTT.

J is TRBJ2-7 and V is TRBV2; perhaps TRBD1 as D (6 bases). CDR3 size: 13 residues. Germline-derived CDR1 and CDR2 are SNHLY and FYNNEI. Trimming removed 3 bases from V and 11 bases from J, with 17 bases in between. CDR3 sequence: CASSEPSEGVEYF. CDR3 DNA sequence: TGTGCCAGCAGTGAGCCCTCTGAGGGGGTGGAGTACTTC. Combining the CDR3 with reference TRBV2 and TRBJ2-7 gives the whole variable domain EPEVTQTPSHQVTQMGQEVILRCVPISNHLYFYWYRQILGQKVEFLVSFYNNEISEKSEIFDDQFSVERPDGSNFTLKIRSTKLEDSAMYFCASSEPSEGVEYFGPGTRLTVT.

This chain connects TRBV19 to TRBJ1-2; maybe TRBD1 (5 bases). Germline CDR1 LNHDA, CDR2 SQIVND (reference sequence). CDR3 size: 15 residues. Trimming pared 6 bases from V and 0 bases from J, leaving 14 bases between. CDR3 amino acids: CASRNRFLSNYGYTF. CDR3 DNA: TGTGCCAGTAGAAACAGGTTTTTATCTAACTATGGCTACACCTTC.

As regards this clone: Relative to the germline gene, one junction end is altered; a read error may explain this. V usage is TRBV7-7 and J usage is TRBJ2-1, with D possibly matching TRBD2 (7 bases). CDR3 length: 15 residues. Per germline, CDR1 SSHAT and CDR2 FNYEAQ (reference sequence). DNA of the CDR3: TGTGCTAGCAGCCCCCTCGCGGGGGCAAGCAATGAGCAGTTCTTC. The encoded protein is CASSPLAGASNEQFF.

This clone was recorded only once. The rearrangement uses TRBV7-8 and TRBJ1-1; 8 nucleotides match TRBD1. CDR1 and CDR2 from the germline V gene are SGHVS and FQNEAQ. V dropped 6 bases and J dropped 8; count of bases not matched to a gene: 14. This CDR3 comprises 15 residues. The CDR3 region has the DNA TGTGCCAGCAGTTACCAGACAGGGGCAAGCGCAGAAGCTTTCTTT. Amino acids: CASSYQTGASAEAFF.

The chain links TRBV5-8 to TRBJ2-5, with TRBD2 matching 8 bases. V gave up 7 bases and J gave up 4 bases; unmatched junction bases: 9. The germline V gene encodes CDR1 SGHTS and CDR2 YDEGEE. The CDR3 is made up of 14 amino acids. The chain's CDR3 is CASGGGRRGETQYF. Written as DNA, the CDR3 is TGTGCCAGCGGGGGCGGGAGGAGAGGAGAGACCCAGTACTTC.

The chain couples TRBV7-2 to TRBJ2-2; TRBD1 might be the D (5 bases). The length of the CDR3 is 15 residues. The V end was cut by 1 base, the J end by 5 bases, with 11 bases between. Germline V lookup: CDR1 SGHTA, CDR2 FQGNSA. The CDR3 DNA reads TGTGCCAGCAGCTTAGGCAGGGCGTGGACCGGGGAGCTGTTTTTT. Its protein is CASSLGRAWTGELFF. The variable domain in full, completed from reference TRBV7-2 and TRBJ2-2, reads GAGVSQSPSNKVTEKGKDVELRCDPISGHTALYWYRQSLGQGLEFLIYFQGNSAPDKSGLPSDRFSAERTGGSVSTLTIQRTQQEDSAVYLCASSLGRAWTGELFFGEGSRLTVL.

The chain carries TRBV2 and TRBJ1-1; 10 bases fit TRBD1. This CDR3 has 15 amino acids. J lost 4 bases, V lost 5 bases, and 7 bases had no gene match. Looked up from germline, CDR1 is SNHLY and CDR2 is FYNNEI. The CDR3 protein is CASSRRQGARTEAFF. CDR3 nucleotides: TGTGCCAGCAGTCGCAGACAGGGGGCGCGCACTGAAGCTTTCTTT.

This chain uses TRBV7-2 with TRBJ2-1; D possibly corresponds to TRBD2 (5 bases). The germline V gene encodes CDR1 SGHTA and CDR2 FQGNSA. This CDR3 spans 13 amino acids. Trimming cost V 5 bases and J 6 bases, with 11 bases left between them. The CDR3: CASSDHAGNEQFF. The CDR3 DNA reads TGTGCCAGCAGCGATCATGCGGGCAATGAGCAGTTCTTC.

The chain recombines TRBV28 with TRBJ2-7; 9 nucleotides match TRBD1. Looked up from germline, CDR1 is MDHEN and CDR2 is SYDVKM. Trimming took 5 bases from V and 3 from J; bases not matched to a gene: 14. This CDR3 region has 17 residues. The CDR3: CASSLNQRDREDYEQYF. Written as DNA, the CDR3 is TGTGCCAGCAGTCTCAATCAGAGGGACAGGGAGGACTACGAGCAGTACTTC.

V and J are TRBV19 and TRBJ2-1, with 7 bases matching TRBD2. The CDR3 totals 15 residues. Germline values: CDR1 LNHDA, CDR2 SQIVND (reference sequence). Trimming cost V 4 bases and J 0 bases; bases outside gene matches: 3. The CDR3 loop reads CASSTRDYSYNEQFF. In nucleotides, the CDR3 is TGTGCCAGTAGTACCCGGGACTACTCCTACAATGAGCAGTTCTTC.

V usage is TRBV29-1 and J usage is TRBJ1-1; D ambiguous. V lost 1 base to trimming and J lost 10 bases, with 10 bases between them. CDR1 is SQVTM and CDR2 is ANQGSEA in the germline V gene. This CDR3 is built from 11 residues. Written as DNA, the CDR3 is TGCAGCGTTGAAGTGCGGGTAGGAGCTTTCTTT. Amino acids: CSVEVRVGAFF.

The CDR3 sequence: CASSLTGTTEAFF. CDR3 coding DNA: TGTGCCAGCAGCCTGACAGGGACCACTGAAGCTTTCTTT. The V gene is TRBV3-1 (or the pseudogene TRBV3-2), the J gene TRBJ1-1; TRBD1 matches 7 bases. The germline V gene has CDR1 LGHDT and CDR2 YNNKEL (reference sequence). The CDR3 loop spans 13 amino acids. The V gene end was trimmed by 4 bases and the J gene end by 4 bases; junction bases not matched to a gene: 3.

This chain joins TRBV10-2 and TRBJ2-7, with TRBD1 matching 7 bases. V shed 8 bases, J shed 2 bases, and the junction held 18 bases outside the gene matches. The V gene's germline CDR1 is WSHSY and CDR2 SAAADI. The CDR3 consists of 17 residues. This chain's CDR3 is CASYGGPDRVSAYEQYF. The CDR3 coding sequence is TGCGCCAGCTATGGGGGCCCAGACAGGGTAAGCGCCTACGAGCAGTACTTC.

The chain has TRBV7-9 and TRBJ1-3; D not resolved. The CDR3 has 13 amino acids. V shed 8 bases and J shed 4 bases, with 12 bases lying between them. From germline, CDR1 is SEHNR and CDR2 FQNEAQ (reference sequence). CDR3 amino acids: CASSPRRGNTIYF. The CDR3 DNA is TGTGCCAGCTCCCCCAGGAGGGGAAACACCATATATTTT.

This clone was found once. V and J are TRBV25-1 and TRBJ2-2; a weak D match, TRBD1 (6 bases). V was pared by 2 bases and J by 6 bases, with 16 bases between. The germline CDR1 and CDR2 sequences are MGHDK and SYGVNS. There are 16 residues in the CDR3. The CDR3 DNA reads as TGTGCCAGCAGTGAACTAGGGACAAGAGGAGCCGGGGAGCTGTTTTTT. Its translation is CASSELGTRGAGELFF.

V usage is TRBV10-1 and J usage is TRBJ1-6; possible D gene TRBD1, 6 bases. Trimming shortened V by 6 bases and J by 8 bases, and 14 bases separated the two germline ends. The CDR3 is made up of 14 amino acids. From germline, CDR1 is WNHNN and CDR2 SYGVQD (reference sequence). The CDR3 loop is CASSPGQTHSPLHF. The CDR3 DNA sequence: TGCGCCAGCAGCCCCGGACAGACACATTCACCCCTCCACTTT.

The V gene is TRBV6-6, the J gene TRBJ1-2; 9 bases map to TRBD1. This CDR3 is built from 15 residues. The J segment lost 5 bases and the V segment lost 2 bases, leaving 6 bases of the junction unmatched. Germline CDR1 reads MNHNY; CDR2 reads SVGAGI (reference sequence). The CDR3 sequence is CASSYRGTGHYGYTF. In nucleotides, the CDR3 is TGTGCCAGCAGTTACCGAGGGACAGGGCATTATGGCTACACCTTC.

V usage is TRBV5-1 and J usage is TRBJ2-7, with 7 positions matching TRBD2. The CDR3 has 15 amino acids. Germline V CDR1 and CDR2: SGHRS, YFSETQ. J was trimmed by 2 bases and V by 2 bases; bases with no gene match: 7. Here the CDR3 DNA reads TGCGCCAGCAGCTTTACTGGACTAGGAACCTACGAGCAGTACTTC. Protein: CASSFTGLGTYEQYF.

The rearrangement links TRBV5-4 to TRBJ2-2; D not resolved. This CDR3 contains 16 residues. The V end lost 0 bases, the J end lost 1 base, and 10 bases lay between the germline ends. Germline V gene sequence: CDR1 SGHNT, CDR2 YYREEE (reference sequence). CDR3 sequence: CASSLAGGMNTGELFF. CDR3 DNA sequence: TGTGCCAGCAGCTTGGCCGGCGGTATGAACACCGGGGAGCTGTTTTTT.